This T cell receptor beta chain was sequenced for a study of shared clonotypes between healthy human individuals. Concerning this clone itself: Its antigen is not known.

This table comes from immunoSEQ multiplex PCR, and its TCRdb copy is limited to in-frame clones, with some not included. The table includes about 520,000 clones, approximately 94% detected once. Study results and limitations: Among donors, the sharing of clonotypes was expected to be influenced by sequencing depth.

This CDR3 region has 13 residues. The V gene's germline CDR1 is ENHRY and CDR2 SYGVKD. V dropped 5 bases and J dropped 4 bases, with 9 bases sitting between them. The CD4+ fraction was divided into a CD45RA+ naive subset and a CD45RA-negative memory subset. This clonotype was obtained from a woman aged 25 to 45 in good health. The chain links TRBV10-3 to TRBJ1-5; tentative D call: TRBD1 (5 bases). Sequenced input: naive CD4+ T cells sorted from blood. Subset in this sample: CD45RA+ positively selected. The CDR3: CAISNRINQPQHF. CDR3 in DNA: TGTGCCATCAGTAACAGGATAAATCAGCCCCAGCATTTT.